These T cell receptor beta chains were read from a single sample in a study of T cell responses to AZD1222 COVID-19 vaccine. Produced via immunoSEQ multiplex PCR; TCRdb's table is partial and in-frame only. The sample shows 140,000 or so clones, approximately 89% of them seen only once. This specimen was peripheral blood, taken on day 0 of AZD1222 vaccination. All receptors derive from an adult in good health. Both conserved end residues are part of each CDR3. D genes are given only for firm matches. Rows may omit the clone size; those that give it use once, few, many or a size class.

j_call | v_call | d_call | clone_size | cdr3_aa | cdr3_nt
TRBJ1-1 | TRBV25-1 | TRBD1 | NA | CASSDADRDNTEAFF | TGTGCCAGCAGTGACGCGGACAGGGATAACACTGAAGCTTTCTTT
TRBJ1-1 | TRBV5-1 | NA | once | CASSGVLGDTEAFF | TGCGCCAGCAGCGGGGTATTGGGGGACACTGAAGCTTTCTTT
TRBJ2-1 | TRBV7-9 | TRBD2 | NA | CASTNSGGVNEQFF | TGTGCCAGCACAAACTCGGGGGGAGTCAATGAGCAGTTCTTC
TRBJ1-6 | TRBV7-9 | TRBD1 | NA | CASSPNNRGGYNSPLHF | TGTGCCAGCAGCCCAAATAACAGGGGGGGCTATAATTCACCCCTCCACTTT
TRBJ2-2 | TRBV11-3 | NA | NA | CASSLGVGGELFF | TGTGCCAGCAGCTTAGGAGTGGGCGGGGAGCTGTTTTTT
TRBJ1-5 | TRBV2 | NA | NA | CASSFRENQPQHF | TGTGCCAGCAGTTTCAGGGAGAATCAGCCCCAGCATTTT
TRBJ2-2 | TRBV18 | NA | NA | CASSPVGTGELFF | TGTGCCAGCTCACCTGTTGGAACCGGGGAGCTGTTTTTT
TRBJ2-7 | TRBV13 | NA | NA | CASSLGSEQYF | TGTGCCAGCAGCTTAGGATCCGAGCAGTACTTC
TRBJ2-7 | TRBV11-2 | TRBD2 | NA | CASSWTSGRYEQYF | TGTGCCAGCAGCTGGACTAGCGGGCGTTACGAGCAGTACTTC
TRBJ1-1 | TRBV11-3 | NA | NA | CASSLGAREAFF | TGTGCCAGCAGCTTGGGGGCCAGGGAGGCTTTCTTT
TRBJ1-1 | TRBV27 | NA | NA | CASSVDRFTEAFF | TGTGCCAGCAGTGTAGACAGGTTCACTGAAGCTTTCTTT
TRBJ2-7 | TRBV6-5 | NA | NA | CASSYDGQFYEQYF | TGTGCCAGCAGTTATGACGGACAATTCTACGAGCAGTACTTC
TRBJ1-4 | TRBV9 | TRBD1 | NA | CASSNRDRGFGREKLFF | TGTGCCAGCAGCAACCGGGACAGGGGATTCGGGAGGGAAAAACTGTTTTTT
TRBJ1-5 | TRBV27 | NA | NA | CASSWGVRQPQHF | TGTGCCAGCAGTTGGGGAGTGAGACAGCCCCAGCATTTT
TRBJ2-5 | TRBV6-5 | NA | NA | CASSPGTDEETQYF | TGTGCCAGCAGTCCCGGGACGGACGAAGAGACCCAGTACTTC
TRBJ1-1 | TRBV6-2/TRBV6-3 | TRBD1 | once | CASSRGTGILYTEAFF | TGTGCCAGCAGTAGGGGGACAGGGATACTGTACACTGAAGCTTTCTTT
TRBJ2-1 | TRBV6-4 | NA | NA | CASSDQGYHEQFF | TGTGCCAGCAGTGACCAAGGCTACCATGAGCAGTTCTTC
TRBJ1-1 | TRBV29-1 | TRBD1 | NA | CSVQTGRDTEAFF | TGCAGCGTGCAGACAGGGAGGGACACTGAAGCTTTCTTT
TRBJ2-1 | TRBV7-2 | NA | NA | CASSGLRDSAGNEQFF | TGTGCCAGCAGCGGCTTGCGGGACAGCGCAGGTAATGAGCAGTTCTTC
TRBJ2-5 | TRBV19 | TRBD2 | NA | CASSMRTSGRNRETQYF | TGTGCCAGTAGTATGAGGACTAGCGGGAGGAATAGGGAGACCCAGTACTTC
TRBJ2-1 | TRBV6-5 | TRBD1 | NA | CASGQGSYNEQFF | TGTGCCAGCGGACAGGGGAGTTACAATGAGCAGTTCTTC
TRBJ1-1 | TRBV6-5 | NA | NA | CATLPTENTEAFF | TGTGCCACTCTACCGACGGAGAACACTGAAGCTTTCTTT
TRBJ1-2 | TRBV12-3/TRBV12-4 | NA | NA | CASSSGRVRGYTF | TGTGCCAGCAGTTCAGGGAGAGTTCGTGGCTACACCTTC
TRBJ2-7 | TRBV27 | NA | NA | CASSWGGPPYEQYF | TGTGCCAGCAGTTGGGGCGGGCCACCCTACGAGCAGTACTTC